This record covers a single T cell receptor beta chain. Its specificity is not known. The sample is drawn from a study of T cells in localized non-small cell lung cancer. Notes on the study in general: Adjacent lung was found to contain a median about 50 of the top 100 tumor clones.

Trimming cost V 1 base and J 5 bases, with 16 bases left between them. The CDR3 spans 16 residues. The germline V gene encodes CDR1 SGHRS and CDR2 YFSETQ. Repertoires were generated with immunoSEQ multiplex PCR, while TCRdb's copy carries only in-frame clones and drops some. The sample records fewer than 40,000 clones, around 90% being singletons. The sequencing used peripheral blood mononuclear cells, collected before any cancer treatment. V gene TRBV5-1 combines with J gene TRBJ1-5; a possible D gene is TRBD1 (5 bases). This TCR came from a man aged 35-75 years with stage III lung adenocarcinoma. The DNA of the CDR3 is TGCGCCAGCAGCTTGAAGGGGCCTGCCCCCTATCAGCCCCAGCATTTT. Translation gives CASSLKGPAPYQPQHF.